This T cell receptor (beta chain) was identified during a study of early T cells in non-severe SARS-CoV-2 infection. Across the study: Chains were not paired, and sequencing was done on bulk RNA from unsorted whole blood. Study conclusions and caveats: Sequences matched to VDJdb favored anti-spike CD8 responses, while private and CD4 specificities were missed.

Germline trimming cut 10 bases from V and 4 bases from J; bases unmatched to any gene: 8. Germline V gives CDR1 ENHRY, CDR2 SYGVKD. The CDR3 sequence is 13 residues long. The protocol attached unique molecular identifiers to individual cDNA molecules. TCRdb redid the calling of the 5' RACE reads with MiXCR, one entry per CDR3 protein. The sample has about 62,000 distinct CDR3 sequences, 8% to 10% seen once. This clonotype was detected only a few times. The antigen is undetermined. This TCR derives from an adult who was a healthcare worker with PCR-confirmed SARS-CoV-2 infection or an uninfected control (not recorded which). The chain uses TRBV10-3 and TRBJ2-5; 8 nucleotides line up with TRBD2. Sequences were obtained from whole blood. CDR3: CATTQSGGETQYF. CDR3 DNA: TGTGCCACCACGCAGAGCGGGGGAGAGACCCAGTACTTC.